These 19 T cell receptor beta chains were all obtained from the same sample, sequenced in a study of radiotherapy plus CTLA-4 blockade in lung cancer. Assay used: immunoSEQ multiplex PCR; TCRdb lists only in-frame clones, some missing. The data show roughly 120,000 clones, roughly 74% seen once. This material consisted of peripheral blood, taken from a patient treated with radiotherapy plus ipilimumab. These receptors came from a human donor with non-small cell lung cancer who had a partial response to radiotherapy plus ipilimumab.

The count of this clone is one. V gene TRBV19 combines with J gene TRBJ2-5, with unresolved D. The germline V gene encodes CDR1 LNHDA and CDR2 SQIVND (reference sequence). The CDR3 covers 15 residues. V gave up 6 bases and J gave up 7 bases, with 21 bases separating them. CDR3 loop: CASRPQELSVGTQYF. Here the CDR3 DNA reads TGTGCCAGTAGGCCCCAAGAGCTTTCGGTCGGGACCCAGTACTTC.

The chain couples TRBV7-9 to TRBJ2-7; 7 bases are a match to TRBD1. Trimming cost V 2 bases and J 0 bases; bases outside gene matches: 7. CDR3 length: 16 residues. Germline CDR1 SEHNR, CDR2 FQNEAQ (reference sequence). The CDR3 DNA reads TGTGCCAGCAGCTTATCGGGACAGCTCCGCTCCTACGAGCAGTACGTC. Its translation is CASSLSGQLRSYEQYV.

The chain combines TRBV6-1 with TRBJ2-7; 9 nucleotides match TRBD1. Germline CDR1 MNHNS, CDR2 SASEGT. Trimming removed 8 bases from V and 2 bases from J; junction bases left unmatched: 7. The CDR3 runs to 14 residues. The CDR3: CASLQGAAPYEQYV. Here the CDR3 DNA reads TGTGCCAGCCTACAGGGGGCAGCCCCCTACGAGCAGTACGTC.

The V call is TRBV28, the J call TRBJ2-7, with TRBD2 matching over 9 bases. V lost 1 base and J lost 5; bases outside the gene matches: 6. This CDR3 has 15 residues. Germline V gene sequence: CDR1 MDHEN, CDR2 SYDVKM. The CDR3 bases are TGTGCCAGCAGTTTATACCCGACTAGCGGCCACGAGCAGTACTTC. Encoded protein: CASSLYPTSGHEQYF.

The CDR3: CASSITGQVRYGYTF. The CDR3 DNA reads TGTGCCAGTAGTATAACGGGACAGGTGCGCTATGGCTACACCTTC. The rearrangement uses TRBV19 and TRBJ1-2; 8 nucleotides match TRBD1. CDR1 and CDR2 from the germline V gene are LNHDA and SQIVND (reference sequence). V was pared by 2 bases and J by 4 bases, with 6 bases of the junction left unmatched. CDR3 length equals 15 residues.

This clone has only one observation. V gene TRBV7-9 combines with J gene TRBJ1-5; D is perhaps TRBD1 (5 bases). CDR3 length: 15 residues. V was pared by 3 bases and J by 0 bases, with 9 bases between. Germline-derived CDR1 and CDR2 are SEHNR and FQNEAQ (reference sequence). The CDR3: CASSFQGDSNQPQHF. As DNA, the CDR3 is TGTGCCAGCAGCTTTCAGGGTGATAGCAATCAGCCCCAGCATTTT.

This chain uses TRBV27 with TRBJ2-7; 11 bases match TRBD2. V shed 5 bases and J 3 bases; nucleotides not matched to a gene: 12. There are 17 residues in the CDR3. CDR1 is MNHEY and CDR2 is SMNVEV in the germline V gene (reference sequence). CDR3 nucleotide sequence: TGTGCCAGCAGTCCCGGACTAATAGCGGGAGGGTTCTACGAGCAGTACTTC. Encoded protein: CASSPGLIAGGFYEQYF.

This clone has a single count. The chain carries TRBV10-3 and TRBJ2-5; 9 positions agree with TRBD1. The CDR3 contains 14 residues. CDR1 is ENHRY, CDR2 SYGVKD, per germline. V was pared by 4 bases and J by 5 bases, with 5 bases of the junction left unmatched. The CDR3 loop reads CAISGTGAGETQYF. As DNA, the CDR3 is TGTGCCATCAGTGGGACAGGGGCTGGTGAGACCCAGTACTTC.

This clone has just a few counts. CDR3 loop: CASSPYGARSSEQFF. CDR3 bases: TGTGCCAGCAGCCCTTACGGAGCCCGTTCTAGTGAGCAGTTCTTC. The chain links TRBV7-3 to TRBJ2-1, with D unresolved. Trimming cost V 5 bases and J 9 bases, with 20 bases left between them. Germline-derived CDR1 and CDR2 are SGHTA and FQGTGA. The CDR3 contains 15 residues.

This clone appeared a single time. V and J are TRBV28 and TRBJ2-1, with TRBD2 identical over 12 bases. This CDR3 contains 18 residues. Germline V lookup: CDR1 MDHEN, CDR2 SYDVKM. The V segment lost 5 bases and the J segment 5 bases; nucleotides outside the gene matches: 13. As DNA, the CDR3 is TGTGCCAGCAGTCCCCTTCGAGGGTCTAGCGGGAGGGACAATGAGCAGTTCTTC. Encoded protein: CASSPLRGSSGRDNEQFF.

J is TRBJ2-7 and V is TRBV7-6; D may be TRBD2 (6 bases). This CDR3 has 13 amino acids. Trimming left V 4 bases short and J 3 bases short, with 10 bases between. Germline V gene lookup returns CDR1 SGHVS and CDR2 FNYEAQ. The CDR3 sequence is CASSSGTYYEQYV. The CDR3 bases are TGTGCCAGCAGCTCTGGGACTTACTACGAGCAGTACGTC.

The J gene is TRBJ1-4, the V gene TRBV4-2; 11 positions match TRBD1. Germline V gene sequence: CDR1 LGHNA, CDR2 YNFKEQ. With 3 bases clipped from V and 7 bases from J, the junction kept 7 bases outside the gene matches. This CDR3 comprises 16 residues. CDR3 region: CASSQGRTGGVEKLFF. The CDR3 DNA sequence: TGTGCCAGCAGCCAGGGTAGGACAGGGGGCGTTGAAAAACTGTTTTTT.

The V call is TRBV5-6, the J call TRBJ1-3; weak D call: TRBD1 (6 bases). In germline, CDR1 is SGHDT, CDR2 YYEEEE. Deletions cut 3 bases from V and 0 bases from J, with 13 bases between. The CDR3 totals 16 residues. The CDR3 sequence is CASSYVTGRSGNTIYF. Here the CDR3 DNA reads TGTGCCAGCAGCTACGTGACAGGCCGCTCTGGAAACACCATATATTTT.

The V and J genes are TRBV5-4 and TRBJ1-1; 9 bases map to TRBD1. Per the germline V gene, CDR1 is SGHNT and CDR2 is YYREEE (reference sequence). Germline trimming cut 4 bases from V and 0 bases from J; bases unmatched to any gene: 7. The length of the CDR3 is 16 residues. Here the CDR3 DNA reads TGTGCCAGCAGCGGGACAGGGAGTTTCATGAACACTGAAGCTTTCTTT. Translated: CASSGTGSFMNTEAFF.

DNA for the CDR3: TGTGCCAGCAGCCCAAGGCAGTGGGCTACGAGCTCCTACGAGCAGTACTTC. It specifies CASSPRQWATSSYEQYF. This sequence joins TRBV7-8 and TRBJ2-7, with unresolved D. Germline CDR1 is SGHVS and CDR2 is FQNEAQ. The CDR3 spans 17 residues. V lost 5 bases and J lost 0, with 20 bases in between. Full variable domain (outside the CDR3, taken from reference TRBV7-8 and TRBJ2-7): GAGVSQSPRYKVAKRGQDVALRCDPISGHVSLFWYQQALGQGPEFLTYFQNEAQLDKSGLPSDRFFAERPEGSVSTLKIQRTQQEDSAVYLCASSPRQWATSSYEQYFGPGTRLTVT.

The chain employs TRBV7-2 and TRBJ1-5; 7 bases are a match to TRBD1. The CDR3 totals 14 residues. The junction had 7 bases not matched to a gene; V was cut back by 5 bases and J by 6 bases. Germline V gene sequence: CDR1 SGHTA, CDR2 FQGNSA. The CDR3 bases are TGTGCCAGCAGCACCCGACAGGGAAGTCAGCCCCAGCATTTT. It yields the protein CASSTRQGSQPQHF. Full variable domain (remainder filled in from reference TRBV7-2 and TRBJ1-5): GAGVSQSPSNKVTEKGKDVELRCDPISGHTALYWYRQSLGQGLEFLIYFQGNSAPDKSGLPSDRFSAERTGGSVSTLTIQRTQQEDSAVYLCASSTRQGSQPQHFGDGTRLSIL.

Only one count was recorded for this clone. This chain connects TRBV19 to TRBJ2-2; TRBD1 matches at 9 bases. The CDR3 spans 15 residues. J lost 4 bases, V lost 7 bases, and 7 bases had no gene match. Germline CDR1 LNHDA, CDR2 SQIVND (reference sequence). The CDR3 is CASNWGQGFTGELFF. The CDR3 DNA follows: TGTGCCAGTAACTGGGGACAGGGCTTCACCGGGGAGCTGTTTTTT.

The gene calls are TRBV6-5 and TRBJ2-7; D uncertain. Trimming took 4 bases from V and 7 from J, leaving 17 bases between them. The CDR3 is 14 residues long. The germline V gene encodes CDR1 MNHEY and CDR2 SVGAGI. This chain's CDR3 is CASSFSLSAGEQYV. CDR3 DNA: TGTGCCAGCAGTTTTTCACTCTCAGCTGGGGAGCAGTACGTC.

The chain has TRBV11-3 and TRBJ2-4; D gene uncertain. CDR1 SGHNT and CDR2 YENEEA come from the germline V gene. CDR3 length: 14 amino acids. Deletions cut 0 bases from V and 12 bases from J, with 15 bases between. DNA for the CDR3: TGTGCCAGCAGCTTAGATCGCGGTAGTCCCTATCAGTACTTC. Protein: CASSLDRGSPYQYF.